This T cell receptor (beta chain) was retrieved from a study of T cells in Graves' hyperthyroidism and ophthalmopathy. The V gene's germline CDR1 is LNHDA and CDR2 SQIVND (reference sequence). The V and J ends lost 4 bases and 0 bases respectively, with 12 bases between them. The CDR3 is made up of 15 amino acids. Each diagnosis drew on symptoms, thyroxine, TRAb, thyroid ultrasound and orbital computed tomography findings. It was RNA transcripts that yielded the amplified TCR beta CDR3 regions. Using the HTBI primer set, a first-round RT-PCR was run on the TCR CDR3. Each CDR3 protein is one row after TCRdb ran MiXCR on the multiplex PCR reads. The table records approximately 600,000 distinct CDR3 sequences, more than 20% of them present only once.

The chain is built from TRBV19 and TRBJ1-1; D remains unclear. Sequencing input: blood. This receptor was obtained from a man aged 25 to 40 with Graves' ophthalmopathy. CDR3 sequence: CASSNGRLVNTEAFF. The CDR3 DNA follows: TGTGCCAGTAGTAACGGACGGTTAGTGAACACTGAAGCTTTCTTT.